The 25 T cell receptor beta chains given below trace back to one sample, sequenced in a study of regulatory T cells in long-lasting Graves disease. Construction of TCR beta libraries relied on iRepertoire HTBI primers and on Arm-PCR targeting CDR3 regions. One entry per CDR3 protein results from TCRdb running MiXCR on the multiplex PCR reads. The sample lists approximately 560,000 distinct CDR3 sequences; 15% to 20% were seen once. The time point is: newly diagnosed GD, antithyroid drugs for less than 3 months. Generation of the TCR library employed RNA extracted from PBMCs. This same sample was also taken into another study, of T cells in Graves' hyperthyroidism and ophthalmopathy.

The source was peripheral blood mononuclear cells (PBMCs), collected at new diagnosis, from a patient treated with antithyroid drugs. The receptors come from a man aged 18 to 29 with Graves disease.

This clonotype was observed a handful of times. CDR3 region: CASSPRVRAKFYEQYF. The CDR3 DNA reads TGTGCCAGCAGCCCCCGGGTAAGGGCAAAGTTTTACGAGCAGTACTTC. V is TRBV9 and J is TRBJ2-7; D is uncertain. Germline V gives CDR1 SGDLS, CDR2 YYNGEE. Trimming left V 4 bases short and J 4 bases short, with 21 bases between. The CDR3 consists of 16 residues.

This clonotype came up many times. The chain carries TRBV27 and TRBJ2-7; 10 nucleotides align to TRBD2. CDR3 length: 15 residues. V shed 5 bases, J shed 6 bases, and the junction held 10 bases outside the gene matches. Germline CDR1 and CDR2: MNHEY and SMNVEV (reference sequence). CDR3 region: CASSTPSGSRGEQYF. DNA of the CDR3: TGTGCCAGCAGTACACCTAGCGGGAGTCGTGGCGAGCAGTACTTC.

The sample holds many counts of this clonotype. This chain connects TRBV30 to TRBJ1-1; D not resolved. The germline gives CDR1 GTSNPN, CDR2 SVGIG (reference sequence). CDR3 length: 13 residues. For the CDR3, the DNA is TGTGCGGTGCTTGGCCATGTCGGGACTGAAGCTTTCTTT. It encodes CAVLGHVGTEAFF.

The table lists this clonotype with many counts. The rearrangement links TRBV7-2 to TRBJ1-1, with a tentative D call TRBD1 (6 bases). CDR1 is SGHTA, CDR2 FQGNSA, per germline. This CDR3 contains 14 residues. Trimming took 5 bases from V and 5 from J, leaving 15 bases between them. The chain's CDR3 is CASSPVQGWTEAFF. DNA of the CDR3: TGTGCCAGCAGCCCGGTACAGGGATGGACTGAAGCTTTCTTT.

J is TRBJ1-2 and V is TRBV4-1; D may be TRBD1 (6 bases). From germline, CDR1 is MGHRA and CDR2 YSYEKL. The CDR3 runs to 15 residues. The ends were cut back, 2 bases at V and 0 bases at J, with 10 bases in the middle. Written as DNA, the CDR3 is TGCGCCAGCAGCCAACGGGACAAGTCTAACTATGGCTACACCTTC. Amino acids: CASSQRDKSNYGYTF.

This clonotype was counted ten times or more. The chain links TRBV7-9 to TRBJ2-1; weak D call: TRBD2 (5 bases). The CDR3 runs to 16 residues. In germline, CDR1 is SEHNR, CDR2 FQNEAQ (reference sequence). Trimming left V 2 bases short and J 10 bases short, with 21 bases between. The CDR3 bases are TGTGCCAGCAGCTTACCTCGGACTTCGAATCCCCCAGAGCAGTTCTTC. Protein: CASSLPRTSNPPEQFF.

This clonotype was seen many times. The gene calls are TRBV5-1 and TRBJ2-3, with D maybe TRBD1 (5 bases). Trimming took 0 bases from V and 5 from J, leaving 10 bases between them. CDR3 size: 14 residues. CDR1 and CDR2 from the germline V gene are SGHRS and YFSETQ. The CDR3 sequence: CASSLAQGRDTQYF. The CDR3, as DNA: TGCGCCAGCAGCTTGGCTCAGGGCCGAGATACGCAGTATTTT. Looking up the rest from reference TRBV5-1 and TRBJ2-3 gives the full variable domain: KAGVTQTPRYLIKTRGQQVTLSCSPISGHRSVSWYQQTPGQGLQFLFEYFSETQRNKGNFPGRFSGRQFSNSRSEMNVSTLELGDSALYLCASSLAQGRDTQYFGPGTRLTVL.

This clonotype was picked up many times. This sequence joins TRBV28 and TRBJ1-1; 8 bases match TRBD1. Germline lookup yields CDR1 MDHEN and CDR2 SYDVKM. The CDR3 has 14 residues. Trimming removed 5 bases from V and 7 bases from J; junction bases left unmatched: 9. The CDR3 region has the DNA TGTGCCAGCAGTCCCGACTGGACAGGGCGTGAAGCTTTCTTT. Its translation: CASSPDWTGREAFF.

This clonotype was picked up many times. The CDR3 DNA reads TGTGCCAGCAGTTTTCCGGGCTCCTACAATGAGCAGTTCTTC. It translates to CASSFPGSYNEQFF. V is TRBV7-9 and J is TRBJ2-1; D remains ambiguous. CDR3 size: 14 residues. CDR1 and CDR2 from the germline V gene are SEHNR and FQNEAQ (reference sequence). The V end lost 6 bases, the J end lost 0 bases, and 9 bases lay between the germline ends.

This clonotype came up many times. CDR3 sequence reads: CASSGQGNPEAFF. Written as DNA, the CDR3 is TGTGCCAGCAGCGGACAGGGTAACCCTGAAGCTTTCTTT. This chain uses TRBV6-1 with TRBJ1-1, with TRBD1 matching over 8 bases. Germline V gene lookup returns CDR1 MNHNS and CDR2 SASEGT. V lost 6 bases to trimming and J lost 6 bases; unmatched junction nucleotides: 6. This CDR3 has 13 residues.

As for this clonotype: Compared with germline, one end of the junction differs, possibly owing to a read error. The CDR3 loop reads CTTSDLRTSGRDEQFF. The CDR3 DNA reads TGTACCACCAGTGATTTGCGGACTAGCGGGAGGGATGAGCAGTTCTTC. The rearrangement joins TRBV24-1 to TRBJ2-1, with TRBD2 identical over 15 bases. The CDR3 runs to 16 residues. Germline V lookup: CDR1 KGHDR, CDR2 SFDVKD.

The J gene is TRBJ2-7, the V gene TRBV19; 16 bases agree with TRBD2. Germline loops: CDR1 LNHDA, CDR2 SQIVND (reference sequence). Trimming cost V 9 bases and J 2 bases; bases outside gene matches: 1. This CDR3 region has 14 residues. CDR3 sequence (DNA): TGTGCCAGCGGGACTAGCGGGAGGGCCTACGAGCAGTACTTC. It translates to CASGTSGRAYEQYF.

This clonotype was recorded many times. The V gene is TRBV30, the J gene TRBJ1-1; unclear D gene. This CDR3 region has 13 residues. Germline-derived CDR1 and CDR2 are GTSNPN and SVGIG (reference sequence). V dropped 1 base and J dropped 4 bases, with 10 bases sitting between them. CDR3: CAWSETSGTEAFF. The CDR3 coding sequence is TGTGCCTGGAGTGAGACGTCTGGCACTGAAGCTTTCTTT.

The V and J genes are TRBV9 and TRBJ2-3, with D perhaps TRBD2 (5 bases). From germline, CDR1 is SGDLS and CDR2 YYNGEE. Trimming shortened V by 2 bases and J by 5 bases, and 12 bases separated the two germline ends. The CDR3 has 14 residues. CDR3 nucleotide sequence: TGTGCCAGCAGCGTGTACAGTGAGGGAGATACGCAGTATTTT. Protein sequence: CASSVYSEGDTQYF.

Only a few counts were recorded for this clonotype. This chain uses TRBV6-1 with TRBJ2-2; 7 positions match TRBD2. V gave up 8 bases and J gave up 0 bases; unmatched junction bases: 6. The CDR3 is made up of 15 amino acids. CDR1 and CDR2 from the germline V gene are MNHNS and SASEGT. In DNA, the CDR3 is TGTGCCAGCCGACGCGGGGGATCGAACACCGGGGAGCTGTTTTTT. It is translated as CASRRGGSNTGELFF.

The CDR3 DNA follows: TGTGCCAGCAGTGGGCCCGGGACAGGGTACGAGCAGTACTTC. Its translation: CASSGPGTGYEQYF. The chain has TRBV6-2 or TRBV6-3 and TRBJ2-7, with 9 bases aligning to TRBD1. The CDR3 length is 14 residues. The germline gives CDR1 MNHEY, CDR2 SVGEGT. V lost 5 bases, J lost 4 bases, and 6 bases stayed unmatched.

The gene calls are TRBV7-9 and TRBJ2-7, with 14 bases that match TRBD2. CDR1 is SEHNR, CDR2 FQNEAQ, per germline (reference sequence). Losses at the gene ends were 4 bases for V and 6 bases for J; bases not matched to a gene: 8. CDR3 length: 16 amino acids. This CDR3 is CASSSLGTSGSREQYF. CDR3 in DNA: TGTGCCAGCAGCTCCCTAGGGACTAGCGGGAGTCGCGAGCAGTACTTC.

At least ten counts were recorded for this clonotype. The V gene is TRBV28, the J gene TRBJ2-7, with 10 bases that match TRBD2. V lost 7 bases to trimming and J lost 3 bases; unmatched junction nucleotides: 6. The CDR3 sequence is 14 residues long. CDR1 is MDHEN and CDR2 is SYDVKM in the germline V gene. The CDR3 is CASTLASGSYEQYF. The DNA of the CDR3 is TGTGCCAGCACCCTGGCTAGCGGGAGCTACGAGCAGTACTTC.

This clonotype was seen at least ten times. The chain uses TRBV27 and TRBJ2-5; D may match TRBD1 or TRBD2 (5 bases each). Deletions cut 4 bases from V and 5 bases from J, with 20 bases between. Germline-derived CDR1 and CDR2 are MNHEY and SMNVEV (reference sequence). The CDR3 is made up of 16 amino acids. CDR3 in amino acids: CASSSTSGTKEETQYF. The CDR3 DNA reads as TGTGCCAGCAGTTCTACTTCAGGGACCAAAGAGGAGACCCAGTACTTC.

This clonotype was seen ten or more times. The chain carries TRBV28 and TRBJ1-2; unclear D gene. This CDR3 is 14 amino acids long. CDR1 and CDR2 from the germline V gene are MDHEN and SYDVKM. Trimming removed 6 bases from V and 4 bases from J, with 15 bases in between. The CDR3: CASSPPPTAYGYTF. As DNA, the CDR3 is TGTGCCAGCAGCCCACCCCCAACGGCCTATGGCTACACCTTC.

The rearrangement joins TRBV2 to TRBJ2-3; 8 bases agree with TRBD1. The DNA end is a closer match to TRBJ1-1, so the J assignment may be wrong. The CDR3 totals 12 residues. Germline CDR1 is SNHLY and CDR2 is FYNNEI. CDR3 residues: CASRPPGGGAFF. The CDR3 nucleotides are TGTGCCAGCAGACCCCCAGGGGGCGGGGCTTTCTTT.

This clonotype was found many times. The chain combines TRBV2 with TRBJ1-2; D is unclear. The CDR3 loop spans 11 amino acids. The germline CDR1 and CDR2 sequences are SNHLY and FYNNEI. The V end lost 10 bases, the J end lost 4 bases, and 10 bases lay between the germline ends. CDR3 nucleotides: TGTGCCAACACTGAGCTCTATGGCTACACCTTC. It codes for CANTELYGYTF.

This clonotype was recorded many times. The V and J genes are TRBV27 and TRBJ1-5; D is ambiguous. This CDR3 has 15 amino acids. Germline V CDR1 and CDR2: MNHEY, SMNVEV (reference sequence). V shed 5 bases and J shed 3 bases, with 14 bases lying between them. This chain's CDR3 is CASSLTPPNNQPQHF. The CDR3 coding sequence is TGTGCCAGCAGTCTGACCCCGCCTAACAATCAGCCCCAGCATTTT.

This clonotype was seen only a few times. The chain has TRBV11-3 and TRBJ2-5; 7 bases line up with TRBD2. This CDR3 has 15 amino acids. Germline loops: CDR1 SGHNT, CDR2 YENEEA. The V and J ends lost 4 bases and 1 base, in that order; junction bases with no gene match: 6. The CDR3 DNA follows: TGTGCCAGCAGCTCGGGTGCGGGGGTCCAAGAGACCCAGTACTTC. Translated: CASSSGAGVQETQYF.

The V gene is TRBV6-1, the J gene TRBJ2-3, with TRBD2 identical over 7 bases. Germline loops: CDR1 MNHNS, CDR2 SASEGT. V lost 3 bases, J lost 6 bases, and 9 bases stayed unmatched. The CDR3 spans 15 residues. As DNA, the CDR3 is TGTGCCAGCAGTGAGCCAGGACTAGTTCGTGATACGCAGTATTTT. Amino acid sequence: CASSEPGLVRDTQYF.